The 21 T cell receptor beta chains below were found in one sample sequenced in a study of cytomegalovirus exposure and HLA in healthy donors. 60 Vbeta and 13 Jbeta primers were used in PCR. Sequencing used immunoSEQ multiplex PCR; TCRdb keeps in-frame clones, though not all of them. The table has roughly 190,000 clones, around 78% seen once; the top ten hold more than 2%. Sequenced sample: PBMCs. The receptor set was obtained from a woman aged 30 to 39 in good health and CMV-seropositive.

The V and J genes are TRBV5-8 and TRBJ2-3; 9 bases match TRBD2. With 0 bases clipped from V and 9 bases from J, the junction kept 5 bases outside the gene matches. Germline V lookup: CDR1 SGHTS, CDR2 YDEGEE. This CDR3 has 14 residues. This chain's CDR3 is CASSLVSSGVTQYF. The DNA for the CDR3 is TGTGCCAGCAGCTTGGTGTCTAGCGGGGTGACGCAGTATTTT.

This rearrangement joins TRBV5-1 to TRBJ1-4; 9 bases agree with TRBD1. The CDR3 consists of 14 residues. V gave up 2 bases and J gave up 8 bases; unmatched junction bases: 4. Germline loops: CDR1 SGHRS, CDR2 YFSETQ. The CDR3 DNA reads as TGCGCCAGCAGCTTAACAGGGGGCCAAGAAAAACTGTTTTTT. This translates into CASSLTGGQEKLFF.

The chain has TRBV19 and TRBJ2-1, with D possibly matching TRBD2 (6 bases). V lost 7 bases to trimming and J lost 10 bases, with 23 bases between them. Germline CDR1 LNHDA, CDR2 SQIVND (reference sequence). This CDR3 has 15 residues. CDR3 sequence: CASTTGTRPSSEQFF. CDR3 DNA sequence: TGTGCCAGTACCACCGGGACTCGGCCCTCGTCCGAGCAGTTCTTC.

V usage is TRBV2 and J usage is TRBJ1-1; D is possibly TRBD1 (5 bases). CDR1 is SNHLY, CDR2 FYNNEI, per germline. The CDR3 has 13 residues. V was cut by 7 bases and J by 5 bases, with 14 bases left in between. Written as DNA, the CDR3 is TGTGCCAGCAACCTCGACAGTGGAACTGAAGCTTTCTTT. Its protein is CASNLDSGTEAFF.

The chain combines TRBV6-5 with TRBJ2-1; D is possibly TRBD2 (5 bases). V lost 4 bases, J lost 0 bases, and 10 bases lay in between. Germline values: CDR1 MNHEY, CDR2 SVGAGI. This CDR3 comprises 15 residues. The CDR3 DNA reads as TGTGCCAGCAGTTCGGACTGGAGCTCCTACAATGAGCAGTTCTTC. The encoded protein is CASSSDWSSYNEQFF.

The chain joins TRBV2 to TRBJ1-2; 10 nucleotides align to TRBD1. V shed 10 bases, J shed 0 bases, and the junction held 5 bases outside the gene matches. CDR1 SNHLY and CDR2 FYNNEI come from the germline V gene. The CDR3 length is 14 residues. CDR3 in amino acids: CAIPDRGTNYGYTF. The CDR3 DNA reads as TGTGCCATTCCGGACAGGGGGACTAACTATGGCTACACCTTC.

Ten or more counts support this clone. Other DNA sequences in the sample encode the same CDR3. The rearrangement joins TRBV2 to TRBJ1-4; a possible D gene is TRBD1 (6 bases). Germline CDR1 SNHLY, CDR2 FYNNEI. The CDR3 has 14 residues. V was cut by 5 bases and J by 4 bases, with 11 bases left in between. The CDR3 coding sequence is TGTGCCAGCAGTTTCGGACAGATTAATGAAAAACTGTTTTTT. This translates into CASSFGQINEKLFF.

This clone was counted a single time. CDR3 sequence (DNA): TGTGCCAGTAGTATGGGAGGACACAGTTCACCCCTCCACTTT. This sequence encodes CASSMGGHSSPLHF. The J gene is TRBJ1-6, the V gene TRBV19; maybe TRBD1 (5 bases). Germline loops: CDR1 LNHDA, CDR2 SQIVND (reference sequence). V was cut by 3 bases and J by 9 bases, with 12 bases left in between. This CDR3 has 14 residues.

V gene TRBV28 combines with J gene TRBJ1-5; a weak D match, TRBD1 (5 bases). V was cut by 2 bases and J by 2 bases, with 13 bases left in between. The germline V gene encodes CDR1 MDHEN and CDR2 SYDVKM. The CDR3 totals 16 residues. The DNA for the CDR3 is TGTGCCAGCAGTTTACCAGGGCCCGCGGGCAATCAGCCCCAGCATTTT. Translated: CASSLPGPAGNQPQHF.

The chain recombines TRBV7-9 with TRBJ2-1; 10 nucleotides line up with TRBD2. V dropped 4 bases and J dropped 2; count of bases not matched to a gene: 11. From germline, CDR1 is SEHNR and CDR2 FQNEAQ (reference sequence). This CDR3 contains 18 residues. CDR3 DNA sequence: TGTGCCAGCAGCTCCTACCCCCAAAGCGGGAGGGCCTACAATGAGCAGTTCTTC. This codes for CASSSYPQSGRAYNEQFF.

This clone has a single count. V and J are TRBV30 and TRBJ1-1, with D unresolved. This CDR3 is built from 11 residues. V lost 7 bases and J lost 0, with 6 bases in between. Germline V CDR1 and CDR2: GTSNPN, SVGIG (reference sequence). DNA of the CDR3: TGTGCCTACTCCCTGAACACTGAAGCTTTCTTT. Translation: CAYSLNTEAFF.

The rearrangement uses TRBV6-6 and TRBJ2-1, with 7 bases lining up with TRBD2. V shed 4 bases, J shed 6 bases, and the junction held 6 bases outside the gene matches. The CDR3 has 14 amino acids. CDR1 and CDR2 from the germline V gene are MNHNY and SVGAGI (reference sequence). Written as DNA, the CDR3 is TGTGCCAGCAGTTCCACTAGCGTCGTCAATGAGCAGTTCTTC. Translation gives CASSSTSVVNEQFF.

The rearrangement joins TRBV28 to TRBJ2-7, with D maybe TRBD2 (6 bases). Per the germline V gene, CDR1 is MDHEN and CDR2 is SYDVKM. V lost 6 bases, J lost 2 bases, and 11 bases lay in between. The CDR3 contains 13 residues. CDR3 nucleotides: TGTGCCAGCAGCCTGACTAGTCCCTACGAGCAGTACTTC. Residues: CASSLTSPYEQYF.

The rearrangement joins TRBV6-4 to TRBJ2-2; 9 nucleotides align to TRBD1. CDR3 length equals 14 residues. Germline V gene data show CDR1 as MRHNA and CDR2 as SNTAGT. J gave up 4 bases and V 6 bases, and 3 bases lay outside the gene matches. The CDR3 DNA reads TGTGCCAGCAGGCCACAGGGGGCCACCGGGGAGCTGTTTTTT. This encodes CASRPQGATGELFF.

V is TRBV19 and J is TRBJ2-7, with D possibly being TRBD1 (6 bases). V lost 1 base and J 3 bases, leaving 10 bases between the germline ends. The CDR3 is 14 residues long. Germline-derived CDR1 and CDR2 are LNHDA and SQIVND (reference sequence). The CDR3: CASSIAGVYYEQYF. The DNA for the CDR3 is TGTGCCAGTAGTATAGCAGGGGTCTACTACGAGCAGTACTTC.

This clone has a handful of counts. CDR3 nucleotide sequence: TGTGCCAGCAGGGAAGGACTAGCCTACGAGCAGTACTTC. Protein product: CASREGLAYEQYF. This rearrangement joins TRBV7-2 to TRBJ2-7; 7 bases line up with TRBD2. Germline trimming cut 6 bases from V and 2 bases from J; bases unmatched to any gene: 4. This CDR3 region has 13 residues. The germline V gene encodes CDR1 SGHTA and CDR2 FQGNSA.

The chain is built from TRBV5-1 and TRBJ2-5, with 10 bases fitting TRBD2. The J call is in doubt because the DNA end fits TRBJ2-7 better. Germline V CDR1 and CDR2: SGHRS, YFSETQ. CDR3 length: 16 residues. CDR3 DNA sequence: TGCGCCAGCAGCTTGGATAGCGGGGGGCAGTCCTACGAGCAGTACTTC. Its translation is CASSLDSGGQSYEQYF.

This clone was recorded only once. The chain joins TRBV7-9 to TRBJ2-1; TRBD1 matches 8 bases. This CDR3 is built from 15 residues. CDR1 and CDR2 from the germline V gene are SEHNR and FQNEAQ (reference sequence). V lost 3 bases and J lost 5; bases outside the gene matches: 6. The CDR3 loop is CASSLTGVLDNEQFF. In DNA form, the CDR3 reads TGTGCCAGCAGCTTGACAGGGGTATTGGACAATGAGCAGTTCTTC.

The chain has TRBV28 and TRBJ1-2; D may be TRBD1 (5 bases). This CDR3 region has 12 residues. Trimming cost V 5 bases and J 9 bases, with 13 bases left between them. Germline assignment: CDR1 MDHEN and CDR2 SYDVKM. CDR3 DNA sequence: TGTGCCAGCAGTACCTCACAGGAACGCTACACCTTC. Its translation is CASSTSQERYTF.

This clone was recorded once. This chain links TRBV27 with TRBJ1-4; possibly TRBD1 for D (5 bases). CDR3 length: 14 residues. V was cut by 1 base and J by 4 bases, with 7 bases left in between. The V gene's germline CDR1 is MNHEY and CDR2 SMNVEV (reference sequence). CDR3 DNA sequence: TGTGCCAGCAGTTTATGGGGCAGTAATGAAAAACTGTTTTTT. Translation: CASSLWGSNEKLFF.

V is TRBV5-1 and J is TRBJ1-1; 8 bases are shared with TRBD1. V lost 1 base to trimming and J lost 6 bases; unmatched junction nucleotides: 5. The length of the CDR3 is 14 residues. Germline V gene sequence: CDR1 SGHRS, CDR2 YFSETQ. The CDR3 reads CASSLRQGASEAFF. CDR3 in DNA: TGCGCCAGCAGCTTGAGGCAGGGGGCATCTGAAGCTTTCTTT.